The rows below give T cell receptor beta chains drawn from one sample of a study of blood T cell repertoires in COVID-19. Produced via immunoSEQ multiplex PCR; TCRdb's table is partial and in-frame only. The sample consists of more than 200,000 clones, 84% of them appearing once. The sample consisted of peripheral blood. The source of these receptors is a man aged 45-65 years with active or convalescent COVID-19. CDR3s include the opening cysteine and the closing phenylalanine or tryptophan. The D gene is left open where the match is weak. Size is omitted from some rows. Given values are once, few, many or a class for expanded clones.

>TRBV3-1/TRBV3-2|NA|NA|13|TRBJ2-4
CASSQDGRNIQYF
TGTGCCAGCAGCCAAGACGGGAGAAACATTCAGTACTTC
>TRBV19|NA|NA|17|TRBJ2-2
CASRPHLSSGNTGELFF
TGTGCCAGCAGGCCTCACCTCTCGAGCGGCAACACCGGGGAGCTGTTTTTT
>TRBV5-5|NA|NA|14|TRBJ1-2
CASSLSQGNYGYTF
TGTGCCAGCAGCTTGTCTCAGGGGAACTATGGCTACACCTTC
>TRBV6-2/TRBV6-3|NA|NA|14|TRBJ1-5
CASSDEGGNQPQHF
TGTGCCAGCAGCGACGAGGGCGGAAATCAGCCCCAGCATTTT
>TRBV2|TRBD1|NA|15|TRBJ1-3
CASSDLGQPGNTIYF
TGTGCCAGCAGTGACTTGGGACAGCCTGGAAACACCATATATTTT
>TRBV5-1|NA|NA|16|TRBJ2-3
CASSYGRRVGTDTQYF
TGCGCCAGCAGCTATGGAAGACGGGTGGGCACAGATACGCAGTATTTT
>TRBV3-1/TRBV3-2|TRBD2|NA|16|TRBJ2-7
CASSPRGTSGGNEQYF
TGTGCCAGCAGCCCGCGTGGGACTAGCGGGGGCAACGAGCAGTACTTC
>TRBV5-4|NA|NA|12|TRBJ1-1
CASSWPNTEAFF
TGTGCCAGCAGCTGGCCCAACACTGAAGCTTTCTTT
>TRBV2|NA|NA|15|TRBJ1-5
CASSEAQDRHQPQHF
TGTGCCAGCAGTGAAGCGCAGGACAGACATCAGCCCCAGCATTTT
>TRBV5-6|TRBD1|medium-sized|18|TRBJ1-6
CASSPLGGQGAPNSPLHF
TGTGCCAGCAGCCCCCTGGGCGGGCAGGGGGCACCAAATTCACCCCTCCACTTT